The 21 T cell receptor beta chains given below trace back to one sample, sequenced in a study of T-cell memory formation after mild COVID-19. TCRdb redid the calling of the 5' RACE reads with MiXCR, one entry per CDR3 protein. Of under 300,000 distinct CDR3 sequences in the sample, more than 15% are singletons; the top ten hold about 21%. The sequencing sample was made of PBMCs or a T cell subset sorted from them (not recorded which). The receptor source for this set is a man between 18 and 35 years old who had mild COVID-19 (a few samples of this study predate the infection). Cell type and time point are not known.

The CDR3 DNA is TGTGCCAGCAGCTTGGTGGACGGTTCAACTAATGAAAAACTGTTTTTT. Protein: CASSLVDGSTNEKLFF. V gene TRBV7-9 combines with J gene TRBJ1-4, with D unresolved. The V end was cut by 3 bases, the J end by 0 bases, with 11 bases between. The length of the CDR3 is 16 residues. Germline lookup yields CDR1 SEHNR and CDR2 FQNEAQ (reference sequence). The complete variable domain, with remaining parts taken from reference TRBV7-9 and TRBJ1-4, reads DTGVSQNPRHKITKRGQNVTFRCDPISEHNRLYWYRQTLGQGPEFLTYFQNEAQLEKSRLLSDRFSAERPKGSFSTLEIQRTEQGDSAMYLCASSLVDGSTNEKLFFGSGTQLSVL.

This chain connects TRBV7-9 to TRBJ2-7; D perhaps matches TRBD2 (5 bases). The germline V gene encodes CDR1 SEHNR and CDR2 FQNEAQ (reference sequence). The CDR3 has 16 amino acids. Deletions cut 2 bases from V and 0 bases from J, with 14 bases between. CDR3 sequence: CASSLSGSTPSYEQYV. The CDR3 nucleotides read TGTGCCAGCAGCTTAAGCGGTAGCACCCCCTCCTACGAGCAGTACGTC.

This clonotype was found a few times. The V gene is TRBV20-1, the J gene TRBJ1-2; the D gene is possibly TRBD1 (6 bases). The CDR3 has 13 amino acids. The germline V gene has CDR1 DFQATT and CDR2 SNEGSKA (reference sequence). V lost 2 bases and J lost 1, with 8 bases in between. The CDR3 region has the DNA TGCAGTGCTAGATACAGGGTTAACTATGGCTACACCTTC. This gives the protein CSARYRVNYGYTF.

This clonotype appeared a few times. The chain employs TRBV29-1 and TRBJ2-5; D remains ambiguous. Trimming left V 4 bases short and J 1 base short, with 4 bases between. Germline-derived CDR1 and CDR2 are SQVTM and ANQGSEA. The CDR3 loop spans 11 amino acids. Here the CDR3 DNA reads TGCAGCGTTGCGTTCCAAGAGACCCAGTACTTC. It is translated as CSVAFQETQYF.

Remarks on this clonotype: A read error may be the cause here, since a much bigger clone is one base away. The CDR3 end shows no conserved phenylalanine or tryptophan, and so a read error is likely. J is TRBJ2-3 and V is TRBV20-1, with 8 bases lining up with TRBD2. V dropped 6 bases and J dropped 4; count of bases not matched to a gene: 6. Germline V gene sequence: CDR1 DFQATT, CDR2 SNEGSKA (reference sequence). This CDR3 spans 13 amino acids. CDR3 bases: TGCAGTGCCCGTACGGGGGGGTCAGATACGCAGTATATT. Protein: CSARTGGSDTQYI.

V is TRBV5-1 and J is TRBJ2-1, with D possibly TRBD1 on 5 matching bases. Trimming took 0 bases from V and 0 from J, leaving 10 bases between them. The CDR3 consists of 16 residues. From germline, CDR1 is SGHRS and CDR2 YFSETQ. The CDR3 DNA reads TGCGCCAGCAGCTTGGAGCAGGGAAGCTCCTACAATGAGCAGTTCTTC. Translated: CASSLEQGSSYNEQFF.

This clonotype was seen only a few times. The chain uses TRBV4-2 and TRBJ2-5; 14 bases match TRBD2. V shed 4 bases and J 2 bases; nucleotides not matched to a gene: 3. Looked up from germline, CDR1 is LGHNA and CDR2 is YNFKEQ. The CDR3 contains 16 residues. CDR3 DNA sequence: TGTGCCAGCAGCCCCCGGACTAGCGGGGGGCAAGAGACCCAGTACTTC. Protein product: CASSPRTSGGQETQYF.

This clonotype was detected a few times. DNA for the CDR3: TGTGCCAGCAGTTACTCCGCAGGGTGGAAGTCGGAGCAGTACTTC. Translation: CASSYSAGWKSEQYF. The chain couples TRBV6-6 to TRBJ2-7; TRBD1 might be the D (5 bases). This CDR3 has 15 amino acids. Trimming removed 0 bases at V and 7 bases at J, with 16 bases between. Germline V gene lookup returns CDR1 MNHNY and CDR2 SVGAGI (reference sequence).

This clonotype turned up a few times. The CDR3 sequence is CASSYLTRGRNTEAFF. The CDR3 coding sequence is TGTGCCAGCAGTTATCTGACCAGGGGCCGGAACACTGAAGCTTTCTTT. This chain uses TRBV6-5 with TRBJ1-1; a possible D gene is TRBD1 (6 bases). V was pared by 3 bases and J by 1 base, with 15 bases between. The CDR3 is made up of 16 amino acids. CDR1 and CDR2 from the germline V gene are MNHEY and SVGAGI.

Only a few counts were recorded for this clonotype. The chain has TRBV14 and TRBJ1-2; 10 positions match TRBD1. CDR3 length: 16 residues. CDR1 and CDR2 (germline): SGHDN, FVKESK. V gave up 0 bases and J gave up 4 bases; unmatched junction bases: 5. The CDR3 here is CASSQDPGQGSYGYTF. The CDR3 DNA is TGTGCCAGCAGCCAAGACCCGGGACAGGGGAGCTATGGCTACACCTTC.

This clonotype was picked up many times. This chain joins TRBV5-1 and TRBJ2-1; 8 nucleotides match TRBD1. CDR1 is SGHRS and CDR2 is YFSETQ in the germline V gene. The CDR3 loop spans 15 amino acids. Germline trimming cut 0 bases from V and 8 bases from J; bases unmatched to any gene: 7. CDR3 coding DNA: TGCGCCAGCAGCTTGGGACAGGGGCCAGGGGATGAGCAGTTCTTC. Its translation: CASSLGQGPGDEQFF. The full variable domain, rest sourced from reference TRBV5-1 and TRBJ2-1, is KAGVTQTPRYLIKTRGQQVTLSCSPISGHRSVSWYQQTPGQGLQFLFEYFSETQRNKGNFPGRFSGRQFSNSRSEMNVSTLELGDSALYLCASSLGQGPGDEQFFGPGTRLTVL.

In its sample, this clonotype was seen a few times. The gene calls are TRBV5-6 and TRBJ2-7; 7 bases are a match to TRBD1. Germline lookup yields CDR1 SGHDT and CDR2 YYEEEE. With 5 bases clipped from V and 0 bases from J, the junction kept 5 bases outside the gene matches. This CDR3 region has 14 residues. For the CDR3, the DNA is TGTGCCAGCAGATCAGGGGGAAGCTCCTACGAGCAGTACGTC. Translated: CASRSGGSSYEQYV.

This clonotype appeared a few times. The rearrangement joins TRBV7-9 to TRBJ1-4; D uncertain. The V end lost 1 base, the J end lost 14 bases, and 11 bases lay between the germline ends. This CDR3 is 12 amino acids long. Germline loops: CDR1 SEHNR, CDR2 FQNEAQ (reference sequence). The CDR3 here is CASSLGQAALFF. The CDR3 coding sequence is TGTGCCAGCAGCTTAGGGCAGGCGGCTCTGTTTTTT.

The rearrangement joins TRBV7-9 to TRBJ2-3; the D is unclear. The V end lost 0 bases, the J end lost 5 bases, and 12 bases lay between the germline ends. CDR1 SEHNR and CDR2 FQNEAQ come from the germline V gene (reference sequence). The CDR3 is made up of 15 amino acids. For the CDR3, the DNA is TGTGCCAGCAGCTTAGCGATGGGTGGGGAAGATACGCAGTATTTT. Protein sequence: CASSLAMGGEDTQYF.

This clonotype was seen repeatedly, ten times or more. J is TRBJ2-1 and V is TRBV2, with 8 bases identical to TRBD1. V dropped 1 base and J dropped 4; count of bases not matched to a gene: 0. This CDR3 contains 14 residues. The germline gives CDR1 SNHLY, CDR2 FYNNEI. CDR3: CASSEGTGYNEQFF. CDR3 coding DNA: TGTGCCAGCAGTGAAGGGACAGGGTACAATGAGCAGTTCTTC.

V and J are TRBV4-1 and TRBJ2-7; no reliable D call. Germline lookup yields CDR1 MGHRA and CDR2 YSYEKL. V lost 3 bases to trimming and J lost 5 bases, with 20 bases between them. This CDR3 region has 16 residues. The CDR3 DNA follows: TGCGCCAGCAGCCAGGCGGACGGTTTGAGTGCGGACGAGCAGTACTTC. As protein: CASSQADGLSADEQYF.

J is TRBJ2-5 and V is TRBV29-1, with 7 positions matching TRBD2. V dropped 4 bases and J dropped 5; count of bases not matched to a gene: 7. Per the germline V gene, CDR1 is SQVTM and CDR2 is ANQGSEA. The CDR3 has 13 amino acids. This CDR3 reads CSVVGGIGETQYF. Written as DNA, the CDR3 is TGCAGCGTTGTGGGGGGGATCGGGGAGACCCAGTACTTC.

There are a few counts of this clonotype. The chain recombines TRBV5-5 with TRBJ2-1; possible D gene TRBD1, 5 bases. There are 13 residues in the CDR3. The V end lost 4 bases, the J end lost 9 bases, and 14 bases lay between the germline ends. CDR1 is SGHKS, CDR2 YYEKEE, per germline (reference sequence). The DNA for the CDR3 is TGTGCCAGCAGCCTGGACATTGATAGTGAGCAGTTCTTC. Translating gives CASSLDIDSEQFF.

The chain uses TRBV4-1 and TRBJ1-2; 8 bases align to TRBD1. CDR1 and CDR2 (germline): MGHRA, YSYEKL. Losses at the gene ends were 1 base for V and 8 bases for J; bases not matched to a gene: 9. The CDR3 length is 15 residues. CDR3 loop: CASSQVGDRGDGYTF. CDR3 DNA sequence: TGCGCCAGCAGCCAAGTAGGTGACAGGGGAGACGGCTACACCTTC.

This chain joins TRBV5-1 and TRBJ2-1; 8 bases are shared with TRBD2. CDR1 is SGHRS and CDR2 is YFSETQ in the germline V gene. Germline trimming cut 4 bases from V and 7 bases from J; bases unmatched to any gene: 10. CDR3 size: 15 residues. This CDR3 reads CASSLGLALGNEQFF. The DNA for the CDR3 is TGCGCCAGCAGCCTAGGACTAGCCCTGGGGAATGAGCAGTTCTTC.

The chain joins TRBV6-2 or TRBV6-3 to TRBJ2-1; D is perhaps TRBD2 (5 bases). Germline loops: CDR1 MNHEY, CDR2 SVGEGT. The CDR3 runs to 13 residues. With 2 bases removed from V and 9 bases from J, the gap between germline ends came to 11 bases. The CDR3 spells CASSYTFRGEQFF. The CDR3 DNA is TGTGCCAGCAGTTACACCTTTCGGGGTGAGCAGTTCTTC.